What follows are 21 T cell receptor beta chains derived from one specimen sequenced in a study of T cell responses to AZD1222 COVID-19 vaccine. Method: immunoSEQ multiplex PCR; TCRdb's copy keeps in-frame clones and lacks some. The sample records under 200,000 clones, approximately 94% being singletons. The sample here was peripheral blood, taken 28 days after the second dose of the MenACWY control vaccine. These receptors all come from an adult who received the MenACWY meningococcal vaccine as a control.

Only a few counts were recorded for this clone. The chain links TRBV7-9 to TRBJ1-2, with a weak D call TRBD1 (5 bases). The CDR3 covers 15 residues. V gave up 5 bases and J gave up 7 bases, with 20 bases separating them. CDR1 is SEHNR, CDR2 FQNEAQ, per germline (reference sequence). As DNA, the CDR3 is TGTGCCAGCAGCCCGGATAGATGGGGGTTAGCTGGCTACACCTTC. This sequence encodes CASSPDRWGLAGYTF.

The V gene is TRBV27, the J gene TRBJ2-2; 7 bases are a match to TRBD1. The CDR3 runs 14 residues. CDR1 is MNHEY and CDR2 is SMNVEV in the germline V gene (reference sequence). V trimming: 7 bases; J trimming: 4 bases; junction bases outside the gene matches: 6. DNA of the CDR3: TGTGCCAGCAACCGAGACAGGGCCACCGGGGAGCTGTTTTTT. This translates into CASNRDRATGELFF.

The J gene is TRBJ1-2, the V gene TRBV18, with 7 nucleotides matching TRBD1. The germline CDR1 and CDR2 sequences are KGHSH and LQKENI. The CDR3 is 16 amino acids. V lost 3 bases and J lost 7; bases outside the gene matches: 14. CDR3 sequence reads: CASSPSFGTVGGGYTF. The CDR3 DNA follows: TGTGCCAGCTCACCCTCCTTTGGGACAGTAGGCGGTGGCTACACCTTC. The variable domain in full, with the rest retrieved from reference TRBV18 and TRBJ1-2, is NAGVMQNPRHLVRRRGQEARLRCSPMKGHSHVYWYRQLPEEGLKFMVYLQKENIIDESGMPKERFSAEFPKEGPSILRIQQVVRGDSAAYFCASSPSFGTVGGGYTFGSGTRLTVV.

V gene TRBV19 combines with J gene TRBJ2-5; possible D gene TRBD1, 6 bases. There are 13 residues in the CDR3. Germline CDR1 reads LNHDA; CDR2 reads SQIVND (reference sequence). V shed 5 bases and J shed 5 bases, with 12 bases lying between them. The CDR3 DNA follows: TGTGCCAGTAGTTCGACAGGCCGCGAGACCCAGTACTTC. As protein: CASSSTGRETQYF.

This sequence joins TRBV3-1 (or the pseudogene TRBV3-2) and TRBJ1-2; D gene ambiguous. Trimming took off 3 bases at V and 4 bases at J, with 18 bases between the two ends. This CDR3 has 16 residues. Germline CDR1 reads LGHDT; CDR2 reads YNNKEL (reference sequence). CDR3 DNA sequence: TGTGCCAGCAGCCATACTACTGGTGTACCTTTCTATGGCTACACCTTC. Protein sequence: CASSHTTGVPFYGYTF.

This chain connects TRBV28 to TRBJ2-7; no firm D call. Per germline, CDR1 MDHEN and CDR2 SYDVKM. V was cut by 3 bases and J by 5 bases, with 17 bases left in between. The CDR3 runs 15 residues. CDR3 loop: CASSLPLGSSHEQYF. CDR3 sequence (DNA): TGTGCCAGCAGTTTGCCACTGGGTTCTTCCCACGAGCAGTACTTC.

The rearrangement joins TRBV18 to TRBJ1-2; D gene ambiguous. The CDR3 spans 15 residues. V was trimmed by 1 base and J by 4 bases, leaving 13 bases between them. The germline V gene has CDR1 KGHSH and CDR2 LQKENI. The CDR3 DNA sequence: TGTGCCAGCTCACCACGAGAAGGGAGTCCCTATGGCTACACCTTC. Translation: CASSPREGSPYGYTF.

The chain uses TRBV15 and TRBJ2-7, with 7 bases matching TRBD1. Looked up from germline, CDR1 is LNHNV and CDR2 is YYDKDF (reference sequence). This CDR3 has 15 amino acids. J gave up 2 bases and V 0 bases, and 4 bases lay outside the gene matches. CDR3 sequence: CATSREVGQTYEQYF. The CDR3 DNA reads TGTGCCACCAGCAGAGAAGTGGGACAGACCTACGAGCAGTACTTC.

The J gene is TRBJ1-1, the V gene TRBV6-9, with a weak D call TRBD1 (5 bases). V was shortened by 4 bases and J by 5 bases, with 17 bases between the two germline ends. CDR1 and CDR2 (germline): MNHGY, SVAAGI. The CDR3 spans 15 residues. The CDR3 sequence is CASSSGWRGITEAFF. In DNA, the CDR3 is TGTGCCAGCAGTTCCGGTTGGAGGGGCATTACTGAAGCTTTCTTT.

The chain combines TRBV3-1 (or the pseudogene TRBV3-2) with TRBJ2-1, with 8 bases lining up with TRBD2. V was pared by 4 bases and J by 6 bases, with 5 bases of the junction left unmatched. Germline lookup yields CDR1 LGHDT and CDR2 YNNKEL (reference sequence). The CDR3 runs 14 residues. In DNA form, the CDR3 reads TGTGCCAGCAGCCCCGGGAGGGGTTCCAATGAGCAGTTCTTC. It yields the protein CASSPGRGSNEQFF.

In nucleotides, the CDR3 is TGCGCCAGCAGCCAGACCGGGACTAGCGGCACAGATACGCAGTATTTT. Its translation is CASSQTGTSGTDTQYF. This rearrangement joins TRBV4-1 to TRBJ2-3; the match to TRBD2 covers 10 bases. This CDR3 comprises 16 residues. The V gene end was trimmed by 3 bases and the J gene end by 1 base; junction bases not matched to a gene: 4. Germline-derived CDR1 and CDR2 are MGHRA and YSYEKL.

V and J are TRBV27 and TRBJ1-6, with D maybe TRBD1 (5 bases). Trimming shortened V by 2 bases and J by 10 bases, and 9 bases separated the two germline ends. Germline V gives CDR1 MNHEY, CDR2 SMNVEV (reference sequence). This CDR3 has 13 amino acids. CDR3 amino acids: CASSLRGSSPLHF. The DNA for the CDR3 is TGTGCCAGCAGTTTAAGGGGATCCTCACCCCTCCACTTT.

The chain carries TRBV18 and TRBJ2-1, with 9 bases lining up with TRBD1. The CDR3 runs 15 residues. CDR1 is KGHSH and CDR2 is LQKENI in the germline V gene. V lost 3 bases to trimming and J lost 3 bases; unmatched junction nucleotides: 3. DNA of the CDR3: TGTGCCAGCTCACCCGGACAGGGGATCTACAATGAGCAGTTCTTC. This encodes CASSPGQGIYNEQFF.

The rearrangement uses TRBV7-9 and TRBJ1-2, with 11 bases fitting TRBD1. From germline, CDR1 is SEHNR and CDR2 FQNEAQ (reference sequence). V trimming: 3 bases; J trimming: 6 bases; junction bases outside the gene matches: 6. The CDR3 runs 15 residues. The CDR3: CASSFGQGAWDGYTF. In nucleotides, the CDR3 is TGTGCCAGCAGCTTTGGACAGGGGGCCTGGGATGGCTACACCTTC.

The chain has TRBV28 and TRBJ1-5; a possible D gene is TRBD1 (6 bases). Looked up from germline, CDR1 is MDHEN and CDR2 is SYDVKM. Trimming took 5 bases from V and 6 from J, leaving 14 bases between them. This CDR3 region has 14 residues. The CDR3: CASSPQGGVQPQHF. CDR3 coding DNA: TGTGCCAGCAGTCCACAGGGCGGGGTTCAGCCCCAGCATTTT. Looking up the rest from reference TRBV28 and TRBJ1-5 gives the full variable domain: DVKVTQSSRYLVKRTGEKVFLECVQDMDHENMFWYRQDPGLGLRLIYFSYDVKMKEKGDIPEGYSVSREKKERFSLILESASTNQTSMYLCASSPQGGVQPQHFGDGTRLSIL.

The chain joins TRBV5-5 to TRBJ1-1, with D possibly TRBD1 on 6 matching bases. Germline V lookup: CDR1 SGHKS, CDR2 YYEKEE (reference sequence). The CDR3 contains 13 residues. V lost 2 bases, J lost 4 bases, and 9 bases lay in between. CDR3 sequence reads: CASSFGGGTEAFF. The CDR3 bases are TGTGCCAGCAGCTTTGGAGGGGGCACTGAAGCTTTCTTT.

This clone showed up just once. The CDR3 DNA reads as TGCGCCAGCAGTGATTTAGCGGGAGTTATGGATGAGCAGTTCTTC. It is translated as CASSDLAGVMDEQFF. The chain carries TRBV10-1 and TRBJ2-1; 9 positions match TRBD2. V was clipped by 3 bases and J by 8 bases; unmatched bases: 8. Germline V gene lookup returns CDR1 WNHNN and CDR2 SYGVQD (reference sequence). The CDR3 extends over 15 amino acids.

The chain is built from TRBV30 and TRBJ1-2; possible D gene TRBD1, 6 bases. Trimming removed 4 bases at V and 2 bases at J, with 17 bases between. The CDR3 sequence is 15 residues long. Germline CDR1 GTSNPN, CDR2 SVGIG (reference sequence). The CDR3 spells CAWNIPTGINYGYTF. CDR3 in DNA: TGTGCCTGGAATATCCCTACAGGGATAAACTATGGCTACACCTTC.

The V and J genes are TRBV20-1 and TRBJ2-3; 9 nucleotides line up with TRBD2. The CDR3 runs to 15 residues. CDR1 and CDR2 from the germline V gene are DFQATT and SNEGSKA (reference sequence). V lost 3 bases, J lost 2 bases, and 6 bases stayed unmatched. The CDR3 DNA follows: TGCAGTGCTAGTGCGACTAGCGGATACACAGATACGCAGTATTTT. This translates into CSASATSGYTDTQYF.

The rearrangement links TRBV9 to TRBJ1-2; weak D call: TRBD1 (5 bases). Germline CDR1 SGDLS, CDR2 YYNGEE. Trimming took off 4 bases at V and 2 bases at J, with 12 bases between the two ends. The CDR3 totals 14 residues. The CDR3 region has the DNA TGTGCCAGCAGCTCCGTGCGGGGGAACTATGGCTACACCTTC. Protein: CASSSVRGNYGYTF.

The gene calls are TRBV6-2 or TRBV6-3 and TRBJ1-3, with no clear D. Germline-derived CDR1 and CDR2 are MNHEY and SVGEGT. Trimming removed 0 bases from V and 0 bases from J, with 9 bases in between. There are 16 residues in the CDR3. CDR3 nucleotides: TGTGCCAGCAGTTACTCGAGGCTTCACTCTGGAAACACCATATATTTT. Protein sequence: CASSYSRLHSGNTIYF.